Sequencing of this TCR beta chain was carried out in a study of response to subunit inactivated influenza vaccine. Study outcomes and limitations: The authors suggested that few new T cells are recruited per seasonal influenza vaccination.

TCRdb re-called the RT-PCR reads through MiXCR, storing one row per CDR3 protein. The data hold hundreds of thousands of distinct CDR3 sequences, with around 15% observed a single time. Of note for this clonotype: What it binds is not known.

This specimen was PBMCs from blood, taken 14 to 15 days before vaccination. The TCR was taken from a man aged 45 to 65 who received an inactivated influenza vaccine.

CDR3 region: CASSQERSYNEQFF. For the CDR3, the DNA is TGCGCCAGCAGCCAAGAGCGCAGTTACAATGAGCAGTTCTTC. The V and J genes are TRBV4-3 and TRBJ2-1; no reliable D call. The V and J ends lost 0 bases and 4 bases respectively, with 7 bases between them. The germline gives CDR1 LGHNA, CDR2 YSLEER. The CDR3 extends over 14 amino acids.